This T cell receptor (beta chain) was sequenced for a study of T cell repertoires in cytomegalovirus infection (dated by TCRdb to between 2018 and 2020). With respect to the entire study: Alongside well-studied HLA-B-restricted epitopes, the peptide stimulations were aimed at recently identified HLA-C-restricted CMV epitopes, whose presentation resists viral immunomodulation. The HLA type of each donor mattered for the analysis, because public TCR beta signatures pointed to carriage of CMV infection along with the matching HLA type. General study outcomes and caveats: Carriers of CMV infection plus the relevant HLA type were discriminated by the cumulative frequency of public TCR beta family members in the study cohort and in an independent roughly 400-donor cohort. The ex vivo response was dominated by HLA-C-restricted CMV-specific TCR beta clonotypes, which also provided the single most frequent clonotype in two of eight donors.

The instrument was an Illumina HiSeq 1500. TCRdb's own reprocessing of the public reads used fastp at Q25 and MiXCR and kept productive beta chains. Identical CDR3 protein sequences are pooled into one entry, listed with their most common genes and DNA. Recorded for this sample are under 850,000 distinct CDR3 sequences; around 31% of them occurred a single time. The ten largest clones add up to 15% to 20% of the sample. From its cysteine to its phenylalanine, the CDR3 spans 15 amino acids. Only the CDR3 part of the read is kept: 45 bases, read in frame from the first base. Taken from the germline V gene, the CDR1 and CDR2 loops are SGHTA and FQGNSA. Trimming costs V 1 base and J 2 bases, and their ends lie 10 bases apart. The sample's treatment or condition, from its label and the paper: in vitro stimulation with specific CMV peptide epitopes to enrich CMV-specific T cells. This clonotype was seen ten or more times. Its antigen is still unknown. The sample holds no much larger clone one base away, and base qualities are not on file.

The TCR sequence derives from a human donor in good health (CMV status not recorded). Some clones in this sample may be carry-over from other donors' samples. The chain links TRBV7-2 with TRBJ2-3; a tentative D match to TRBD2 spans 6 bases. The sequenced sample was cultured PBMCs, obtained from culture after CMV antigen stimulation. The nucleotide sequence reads TGTGCCAGCAGCTTAGGGGGGGAAGCCACAGATACGCAGTATTTT. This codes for CASSLGGEATDTQYF.